The rows below give T cell receptor beta chains drawn from one sample of a study of blood T cell repertoires in COVID-19. Sequencing was performed with immunoSEQ multiplex PCR; in TCRdb, only in-frame clones are kept and a portion is missing. Of about 150,000 clones in the sample, 84% were seen once. Sample: PBMCs or T cells enriched from blood (not recorded which). The origin of the receptors is a woman in her forties or fifties with acute COVID-19. Each CDR3 is given with its conserved first and last residue. Each record gives: J gene, D gene, V gene, CDR3 protein. A D gene is named only where the DNA matches it firmly.

TRBJ2-5 | - | TRBV21-1 | CASSSSGRGSTLSTAQETQYF
TRBJ2-1 | - | TRBV7-7 | CASSRWGGTGGYNEQFF
TRBJ2-7 | - | TRBV19 | CASAPNPGSHEQYF
TRBJ2-1 | TRBD2 | TRBV3-1/TRBV3-2 | CASSQDILADMYNEQFF
TRBJ1-2 | TRBD1 | TRBV7-2 | CASSSWTGGLYGYTF
TRBJ1-2 | - | TRBV28 | CASREGPGKGNGYTF
TRBJ2-7 | - | TRBV10-3 | CAISESLGVTHEQYF
TRBJ1-6 | - | TRBV6-1 | CASSERGSNNSPLHF
TRBJ2-7 | - | TRBV5-6 | CASSLVGDEQYF
TRBJ1-6 | TRBD1 | TRBV7-2 | CASSLINRGKSPLHF
TRBJ2-5 | TRBD2 | TRBV25-1 | CASSRVRLAGRETQYF
TRBJ1-6 | TRBD1 | TRBV11-2 | CASSMTGGTSPLHF
TRBJ2-7 | - | TRBV10-1 | CASSESIWSSYEQYF
TRBJ1-2 | - | TRBV27 | CASKPIRGSSYTF
TRBJ1-3 | - | TRBV9 | CASSGGSGNTIYF
TRBJ2-3 | - | TRBV21-1 | CASSKRKDRGRTDTQYF
TRBJ1-3 | - | TRBV5-1 | CASSVDGSGNTIYF
TRBJ2-6 | - | TRBV7-9 | CASSPQSSGANVLTF
TRBJ1-6 | - | TRBV3-1/TRBV3-2 | CASSHDSNNSPLHF
TRBJ1-6 | - | TRBV5-4 | CASSLWPESSYNSPLHF
TRBJ2-5 | - | TRBV7-2 | CASSPGTSRQETQYF
TRBJ1-1 | - | TRBV11-2 | CASSPHLDIFAGAFF
TRBJ1-1 | TRBD1 | TRBV5-1 | CASSSGTANTEAFF
TRBJ2-6 | - | TRBV7-3 | CASSADHGSGANVLTF
TRBJ1-4 | - | TRBV3-1/TRBV3-2 | CASSQGELRRNEKLFF
TRBJ2-5 | - | TRBV18 | CASSLRQGNGETQYF
TRBJ2-3 | TRBD2 | TRBV14 | CASSQGRTSGRGSTDTQYF
TRBJ2-1 | TRBD1 | TRBV7-2 | CASSRRQGGNEQFF
TRBJ1-4 | TRBD1 | TRBV25-1 | CASTTRQGTNEKLFF
TRBJ2-3 | TRBD2 | TRBV27 | CASSLGTSGSVYDTQYF
TRBJ2-7 | TRBD1 | TRBV6-2/TRBV6-3 | CASSYGAGGLYEQYF
TRBJ2-1 | - | TRBV19 | CASVSRARNNEQFF
TRBJ1-2 | TRBD1 | TRBV12-5 | CASGLAPGQVYGYTF
TRBJ2-4 | - | TRBV18 | CASSPPGRLENIQYF
TRBJ2-2 | TRBD2 | TRBV6-5 | CASSYSGGANTGELFF
TRBJ1-1 | - | TRBV6-6 | CASSSDLTREAFF
TRBJ1-1 | - | TRBV10-3 | CAISSGGGEAFF
TRBJ1-6 | - | TRBV7-8 | CASSLALVFRANSPLHF
TRBJ2-3 | TRBD2 | TRBV10-2 | CASSVSGRTDTQYF
TRBJ2-3 | - | TRBV21-1 | CASTDSPPLTGGPEDTQYF
TRBJ2-7 | TRBD2 | TRBV4-2 | CASSLSASGATYEQYF
TRBJ1-2 | TRBD1 | TRBV7-2 | CASETGQGNYGYTF
TRBJ2-7 | - | TRBV6-5 | CASRRGVAEPYEQYF
TRBJ2-1 | TRBD1 | TRBV15 | CATSGQPGQEKPAHDNEQFF
TRBJ2-7 | - | TRBV7-2 | CASSPGLRAYEQYF
TRBJ2-2 | TRBD2 | TRBV7-7 | CASSQQPGLDGDTGELFF
TRBJ1-5 | - | TRBV7-2 | CASSLWSGANSNQPQHF
TRBJ2-7 | TRBD2 | TRBV2 | CASSYSGTSSHEQYF
TRBJ2-7 | - | TRBV9 | CASSVMEGPYEQYF
TRBJ1-5 | TRBD1 | TRBV2 | CASNTDRGFNQPQHF
TRBJ2-1 | TRBD1 | TRBV29-1 | CSSSDRGNEQFF
TRBJ2-3 | TRBD2 | TRBV19 | CASSHLGTSEADTQYF
TRBJ2-1 | - | TRBV6-5 | CASYGYNEQFF
TRBJ1-2 | TRBD1 | TRBV27 | CASSKQGWNYGYTF
TRBJ1-2 | - | TRBV5-5 | CASSGTATYGYTF